Below, 24 T cell receptor beta chains from the same sample are listed, as sequenced in a study of PD-1 blockade in classical Hodgkin lymphoma. The method was immunoSEQ multiplex PCR; TCRdb's version includes in-frame clones alone and lacks a portion of them. Of about 17,000 clones in the sample, around 80% were seen once. Time point reported: cycle 4 day 1 (C4D1), after more than five weeks of nivolumab. All patients experienced relapse after autologous stem cell transplantation, and brentuximab vedotin exposure was variable. CD4+ T cells were purified from thawed PBMCs by magnetic negative selection. The sample consisted of CD4+ T cells from blood, taken before the fourth cycle of nivolumab. The receptor set was obtained from a human donor with classical Hodgkin lymphoma.

This clone was seen more than once but under ten times. The CDR3, as DNA: TGTGCCAGCAGCGTCCCAGGGAGGGGGACCCAGTACTTC. Amino acid sequence: CASSVPGRGTQYF. V is TRBV9 and J is TRBJ2-5; the match to TRBD2 covers 7 bases. V lost 2 bases, J lost 7 bases, and 5 bases stayed unmatched. Germline CDR1 SGDLS, CDR2 YYNGEE. The CDR3 spans 13 residues.

This clone was detected a few times. V is TRBV21-1 and J is TRBJ1-2; the tabulated D call, TRBD1, remains unverified against the DNA. TRBV21-1 is designated a pseudogene. The CDR3 has 12 amino acids. Here the CDR3 reads CASRGGGDGYTF. The CDR3 DNA reads TGTGCCAGCAGAGGGGGCGGAGATGGCTACACCTTC.

This rearrangement joins TRBV5-4 to TRBJ1-1; D perhaps matches TRBD1 (6 bases). The CDR3 has 13 amino acids. V dropped 0 bases and J dropped 9 bases, with 12 bases sitting between them. Germline V lookup: CDR1 SGHNT, CDR2 YYREEE (reference sequence). In DNA form, the CDR3 reads TGTGCCAGCAGCTTGGGACAGGCCCGAAAAGCTTTCTTT. This encodes CASSLGQARKAFF. The whole variable domain, remainder taken from reference TRBV5-4 and TRBJ1-1, is ETGVTQSPTHLIKTRGQQVTLRCSSQSGHNTVSWYQQALGQGPQFIFQYYREEENGRGNFPPRFSGLQFPNYSSELNVNALELDDSALYLCASSLGQARKAFFGQGTRLTVV.

The chain is built from TRBV30 and TRBJ2-5; 8 positions agree with TRBD2. This CDR3 contains 14 residues. Germline CDR1 GTSNPN, CDR2 SVGIG (reference sequence). The V segment lost 6 bases and the J segment 5 bases; nucleotides outside the gene matches: 11. The CDR3 loop reads CACHTSGGVETQYF. The CDR3 bases are TGTGCCTGCCACACTAGCGGAGGGGTCGAGACCCAGTACTTC.

The chain carries TRBV10-3 and TRBJ2-3; the match to TRBD2 covers 9 bases. V dropped 4 bases and J dropped 6; count of bases not matched to a gene: 14. The germline V gene has CDR1 ENHRY and CDR2 SYGVKD. This CDR3 comprises 17 residues. The CDR3 nucleotides read TGTGCCATCAGTGTTCGTCCGGTAGCGGGAGCTTCTGATACGCAGTATTTT. Protein product: CAISVRPVAGASDTQYF.

The chain joins TRBV15 to TRBJ2-7; no firm D call. Germline V lookup: CDR1 LNHNV, CDR2 YYDKDF (reference sequence). CDR3 length equals 15 residues. With 0 bases removed from V and 2 bases from J, the gap between germline ends came to 11 bases. The CDR3 DNA reads as TGTGCCACCAGCAGAGAGTTTGGTCACCCCTACGAGCAGTACTTC. Protein sequence: CATSREFGHPYEQYF.

This rearrangement joins TRBV18 to TRBJ1-4; D possibly corresponds to TRBD1 (5 bases). Between the trimmed V and J ends, which lost 0 bases and 8 bases, there was a span of 7 bases. This CDR3 has 13 amino acids. Germline values: CDR1 KGHSH, CDR2 LQKENI. The CDR3 loop reads CASSPPQGEKLFF. The CDR3 DNA follows: TGTGCCAGCTCACCACCCCAGGGCGAAAAACTGTTTTTT.

The V call is TRBV19, the J call TRBJ2-5, with TRBD1 identical over 8 bases. Germline loops: CDR1 LNHDA, CDR2 SQIVND (reference sequence). V trimming: 0 bases; J trimming: 5 bases; junction bases outside the gene matches: 14. The CDR3 has 18 residues. In DNA form, the CDR3 reads TGTGCCAGTAGTATAGAGGGTGGGACAGGTGGTTCCCGGGAGACCCAGTACTTC. It translates to CASSIEGGTGGSRETQYF.

The chain links TRBV21-1 to TRBJ1-1; TRBD1, the table's D call, was not compared with the DNA. TRBV21-1 corresponds to a pseudogene. The CDR3 length is 15 residues. For the CDR3, the DNA is TGTGCCAGCAGCAATGAAAACAGGGCCTCCCCTGAAGCTTTCTTT. This gives the protein CASSNENRASPEAFF.

The chain is built from TRBV5-1 and TRBJ2-2; D unresolved. Germline-derived CDR1 and CDR2 are SGHRS and YFSETQ. V gave up 4 bases and J gave up 0 bases, with 7 bases separating them. The CDR3 extends over 14 amino acids. DNA of the CDR3: TGCGCCAGCAGCCCTACTGCGAACACCGGGGAGCTGTTTTTT. Translating gives CASSPTANTGELFF.

This clone was detected only a few times. The chain couples TRBV4-2 to TRBJ2-7; tentatively, D is TRBD1 (6 bases). V lost 3 bases to trimming and J lost 9 bases, with 21 bases between them. From germline, CDR1 is LGHNA and CDR2 YNFKEQ. This CDR3 comprises 15 residues. In nucleotides, the CDR3 is TGTGCCAGCAGCCACCCAGGGTCACCAGGGGAGAGGCAGTACTTC. Its protein is CASSHPGSPGERQYF.

The chain has TRBV14 and TRBJ2-3; D tentatively reads TRBD1 or TRBD2 (5 bases each). The germline V gene has CDR1 SGHDN and CDR2 FVKESK. The CDR3 extends over 16 amino acids. V lost 5 bases and J lost 4, with 19 bases in between. CDR3 DNA sequence: TGTGCCAGCAGCGTAGTGGCAGGGAGTGTATCAGATACGCAGTATTTT. This encodes CASSVVAGSVSDTQYF.

The V call is TRBV30, the J call TRBJ2-3; D possibly corresponds to TRBD2 (6 bases). Germline V gene lookup returns CDR1 GTSNPN and CDR2 SVGIG (reference sequence). This CDR3 spans 14 amino acids. Trimming took 8 bases from V and 2 from J, leaving 17 bases between them. CDR3 region: CARHRDSATDTQYF. CDR3 sequence (DNA): TGTGCCAGACACCGGGACTCAGCCACAGATACGCAGTATTTT. Based on the CDR3 plus reference TRBV30 and TRBJ2-3, the full variable domain is SQTIHQWPATLVQPVGSPLSLECTVEGTSNPNLYWYRQAAGRGLQLLFYSVGIGQISSEVPQNLSASRPQDRQFILSSKKLLLSDSGFYLCARHRDSATDTQYFGPGTRLTVL.

This chain joins TRBV27 and TRBJ1-2; 9 bases map to TRBD1. CDR1 and CDR2 (germline): MNHEY, SMNVEV (reference sequence). The length of the CDR3 is 15 residues. After removal of 4 bases from V and 4 bases from J, the junction contained 7 bases not matched to a gene. CDR3 sequence: CASSSTGGAFYGYTF. The CDR3 coding sequence is TGTGCCAGCAGTTCTACAGGGGGCGCGTTCTATGGCTACACCTTC.

This chain joins TRBV7-2 and TRBJ1-1, with TRBD1 matching 12 bases. The CDR3 has 18 amino acids. Germline V gene data show CDR1 as SGHTA and CDR2 as FQGNSA. After removal of 5 bases from V and 4 bases from J, the junction contained 14 bases not matched to a gene. The CDR3 loop reads CASSPGPGTGGMGTEAFF. DNA for the CDR3: TGTGCCAGCAGCCCGGGGCCCGGGACAGGGGGCATGGGCACTGAAGCTTTCTTT. Drawing the rest from reference TRBV7-2 and TRBJ1-1, the complete variable domain is GAGVSQSPSNKVTEKGKDVELRCDPISGHTALYWYRQSLGQGLEFLIYFQGNSAPDKSGLPSDRFSAERTGGSVSTLTIQRTQQEDSAVYLCASSPGPGTGGMGTEAFFGQGTRLTVV.

The V call is TRBV15, the J call TRBJ2-5; D gene uncertain. The CDR3 is 17 residues long. Germline loops: CDR1 LNHNV, CDR2 YYDKDF (reference sequence). V was shortened by 1 base and J by 1 base, with 16 bases between the two germline ends. The DNA of the CDR3 is TGTGCCACCAGCAGAGTTATAACATCAACCCTCCAAGAGACCCAGTACTTC. Its protein product is CATSRVITSTLQETQYF.

The chain links TRBV5-1 to TRBJ2-2, with D unresolved. The CDR3 has 14 residues. Germline loops: CDR1 SGHRS, CDR2 YFSETQ. V was clipped by 1 base and J by 2 bases, with 6 bases between them. DNA for the CDR3: TGCGCCAGCAGCTTGTCCCTTAACACCGGGGAGCTGTTTTTT. Its protein product is CASSLSLNTGELFF.

The chain uses TRBV27 and TRBJ2-6; weak D call: TRBD2 (5 bases). In germline, CDR1 is MNHEY, CDR2 SMNVEV (reference sequence). Trimming stripped 8 bases from V and 1 base from J, with 6 bases between. The CDR3 spans 13 residues. As DNA, the CDR3 is TGTGCCAGCCGGGGTTCTGGGGCCAACGTCCTGACTTTC. Its protein product is CASRGSGANVLTF.

The V gene is TRBV6-6, the J gene TRBJ1-1; no clear D. Germline V gene sequence: CDR1 MNHNY, CDR2 SVGAGI (reference sequence). This CDR3 region has 14 residues. V shed 1 base and J shed 0 bases, with 6 bases lying between them. CDR3 residues: CASSYYEMNTEAFF. The CDR3 nucleotides are TGTGCCAGCAGTTACTATGAGATGAACACTGAAGCTTTCTTT.

This chain uses TRBV15 with TRBJ2-7, with TRBD2 matching over 13 bases. Germline trimming cut 4 bases from V and 4 bases from J; bases unmatched to any gene: 10. Germline V gene sequence: CDR1 LNHNV, CDR2 YYDKDF (reference sequence). The CDR3 length is 17 residues. The CDR3 nucleotides are TGTGCCACCAGCACGCGATCGACTAGCGGGAGGAGGTACGAGCAGTACTTC. It yields the protein CATSTRSTSGRRYEQYF.

The chain couples TRBV5-1 to TRBJ1-5; maybe TRBD1 (5 bases). Germline values: CDR1 SGHRS, CDR2 YFSETQ. The CDR3 runs 15 residues. Trimming pared 1 base from V and 0 bases from J, leaving 8 bases between. The CDR3 loop is CASSLQGSSNQPQHF. CDR3 nucleotides: TGCGCCAGCAGCTTGCAGGGCAGTAGCAATCAGCCCCAGCATTTT.

This chain links TRBV29-1 with TRBJ1-2, with 10 bases aligning to TRBD1. This CDR3 has 16 residues. J lost 3 bases, V lost 5 bases, and 12 bases had no gene match. CDR1 is SQVTM and CDR2 is ANQGSEA in the germline V gene. CDR3 residues: CSVYRDRGNLDYGYTF. In DNA, the CDR3 is TGCAGCGTTTACCGGGACAGGGGCAACCTCGACTATGGCTACACCTTC.

This chain joins TRBV6-5 and TRBJ1-4; possibly TRBD1 for D (5 bases). The V gene lost 6 bases and the J gene lost 0 bases, with 8 bases spanning the gap. The CDR3 extends over 14 amino acids. CDR1 and CDR2 (germline): MNHEY, SVGAGI. This CDR3 is CASRDSATNEKLFF. The CDR3 DNA sequence: TGTGCCAGCAGAGACAGCGCAACTAATGAAAAACTGTTTTTT.

The CDR3 DNA sequence: TGTGCCAGTGGGAGGGTAGGGGGCTTTTCCTACGAGCAGTACTTC. Its protein is CASGRVGGFSYEQYF. The gene calls are TRBV2 and TRBJ2-7; D tentatively fits TRBD1 or TRBD2 (7 bases each). CDR1 and CDR2 from the germline V gene are SNHLY and FYNNEI. The V and J ends lost 9 bases and 1 base respectively, with 19 bases between them. This CDR3 region has 15 residues. Variable domain in full (rest from reference TRBV2 and TRBJ2-7): EPEVTQTPSHQVTQMGQEVILRCVPISNHLYFYWYRQILGQKVEFLVSFYNNEISEKSEIFDDQFSVERPDGSNFTLKIRSTKLEDSAMYFCASGRVGGFSYEQYFGPGTRLTVT.